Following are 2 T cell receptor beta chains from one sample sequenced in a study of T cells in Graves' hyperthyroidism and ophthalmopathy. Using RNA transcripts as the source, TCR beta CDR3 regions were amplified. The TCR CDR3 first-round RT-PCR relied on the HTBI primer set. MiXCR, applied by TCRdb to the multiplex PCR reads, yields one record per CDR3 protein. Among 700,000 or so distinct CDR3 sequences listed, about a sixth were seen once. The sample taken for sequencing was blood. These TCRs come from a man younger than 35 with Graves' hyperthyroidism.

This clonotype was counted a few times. The CDR3 here is CASSLEGSAPDQPQHF. The CDR3 DNA is TGTGCCAGCAGCTTAGAGGGGAGCGCCCCGGATCAGCCCCAGCATTTT. This chain uses TRBV7-9 with TRBJ1-5, with D perhaps matching TRBD1 (5 bases). CDR3 size: 16 residues. Trimming cost V 1 base and J 5 bases, with 15 bases left between them. Germline loops: CDR1 SEHNR, CDR2 FQNEAQ (reference sequence).

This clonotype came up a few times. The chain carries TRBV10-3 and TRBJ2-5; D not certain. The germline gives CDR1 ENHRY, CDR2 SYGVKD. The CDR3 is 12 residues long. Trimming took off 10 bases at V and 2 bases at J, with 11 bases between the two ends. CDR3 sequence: CATAVAQETQYF. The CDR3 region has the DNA TGTGCCACGGCGGTGGCTCAAGAGACCCAGTACTTC.